Shown below are 32 T cell receptor beta chains from a single sample sequenced in a study of Graves' ophthalmopathy and Graves' hyperthyroidism. RNA transcripts were the source from which TCR beta CDR3 regions were amplified. A first-round RT-PCR used HTBI primers, followed by a second-round multiplex PCR. TCRdb redid the calling of the multiplex PCR reads with MiXCR, one entry per CDR3 protein. The data show around 340,000 distinct CDR3 sequences, roughly a sixth seen once. Material for sequencing was peripheral blood. These receptors were collected from an adult man with Graves' ophthalmopathy.

This clonotype was seen at least ten times. The rearrangement links TRBV20-1 to TRBJ1-2, with D possibly being TRBD1 (5 bases). CDR3 length: 14 residues. The germline CDR1 and CDR2 sequences are DFQATT and SNEGSKA (reference sequence). V was cut by 5 bases and J by 2 bases, with 15 bases left in between. CDR3 residues: CSAGRQTRNYGYTF. The CDR3 DNA is TGCAGTGCTGGGAGACAGACTAGAAACTATGGCTACACCTTC.

This clonotype was detected once. The rearrangement uses TRBV6-2 or TRBV6-3 and TRBJ2-4; D ambiguous. Germline V CDR1 and CDR2: MNHEY, SVGEGT. CDR3 length equals 16 residues. V lost 0 bases, J lost 5 bases, and 14 bases lay in between. CDR3 region: CASSYSNSPSENIQYF. As DNA, the CDR3 is TGTGCCAGCAGTTACTCGAACAGTCCCTCGGAAAACATTCAGTACTTC.

This clonotype was recorded many times. The V and J genes are TRBV28 and TRBJ2-5; 10 bases align to TRBD1. The J segment lost 7 bases and the V segment lost 11 bases, leaving 10 bases of the junction unmatched. CDR3 length equals 13 residues. From germline, CDR1 is MDHEN and CDR2 SYDVKM. The CDR3 DNA is TGTGCCGGGGGACAGGGGACCTTCGGGACCCAGTACTTC. The encoded protein is CAGGQGTFGTQYF.

Many counts were recorded for this clonotype. The chain uses TRBV15 and TRBJ1-2; D perhaps matches TRBD1 (6 bases). Trimming pared 0 bases from V and 8 bases from J, leaving 19 bases between. Germline-derived CDR1 and CDR2 are LNHNV and YYDKDF (reference sequence). The CDR3 is made up of 16 amino acids. The CDR3 DNA follows: TGTGCCACCAGCAGAGATGACAGGCGGAATTCGGACGGCTACACCTTC. Translating it yields CATSRDDRRNSDGYTF.

There are many counts of this clonotype. The chain combines TRBV5-1 with TRBJ2-2; the D gene is possibly TRBD1 (6 bases). This CDR3 has 13 residues. Trimming took off 4 bases at V and 7 bases at J, with 11 bases between the two ends. Germline-derived CDR1 and CDR2 are SGHRS and YFSETQ. CDR3 residues: CASSPGEIGELFF. CDR3 in DNA: TGCGCCAGCAGCCCAGGGGAAATCGGGGAGCTGTTTTTT.

There are many counts of this clonotype. The chain joins TRBV29-1 to TRBJ1-2, with D possibly TRBD1 on 6 matching bases. Trimming took 0 bases from V and 6 from J, leaving 17 bases between them. Germline V gene data show CDR1 as SQVTM and CDR2 as ANQGSEA. The CDR3 is 15 amino acids. Here the CDR3 reads CSVEDRGRGTDGYTF. The CDR3 nucleotides read TGCAGCGTTGAAGATCGGGGGAGGGGGACTGATGGCTACACCTTC.

A note on this clonotype: This clone may be a read error of a much larger clone one base away. This chain joins TRBV4-2 and TRBJ2-7; weak D call: TRBD2 (5 bases). This CDR3 contains 14 residues. Trimming removed 4 bases from V and 6 bases from J, with 16 bases in between. Germline CDR1 reads LGHNA; CDR2 reads YNFKEQ. The CDR3 is CASSRVPAAGEQYF. CDR3 bases: TGTGCCAGCAGCCGAGTTCCCGCTGCGGGCGAGCAGTACTTC.

This clonotype was counted many times. The chain recombines TRBV12-3 or TRBV12-4 with TRBJ1-3, with 7 bases lining up with TRBD1. The trim removed 5 bases at V and 1 base at J, leaving 8 bases unmatched. This CDR3 has 16 residues. The CDR3 DNA follows: TGTGCCAGCAGTGCGAGACAGGGTATTTCTGGAAACACCATATATTTT. Protein sequence: CASSARQGISGNTIYF.

In this sample, this clonotype turned up many times. V gene TRBV20-1 combines with J gene TRBJ2-7, with D perhaps matching TRBD2 (6 bases). Germline CDR1 is DFQATT and CDR2 is SNEGSKA (reference sequence). The CDR3 extends over 15 amino acids. Between the trimmed V and J ends, which lost 5 bases and 2 bases, there was a span of 19 bases. The CDR3 DNA reads as TGCAGTGCTTACAATACCCTCGGGGGAGCCTACGAGCAGTACTTC. It specifies CSAYNTLGGAYEQYF.

This chain uses TRBV28 with TRBJ1-2; 11 nucleotides match TRBD1. This CDR3 has 16 residues. CDR1 and CDR2 (germline): MDHEN, SYDVKM. The V segment lost 9 bases and the J segment 3 bases; nucleotides outside the gene matches: 12. This chain's CDR3 is CASYPTTGQGDYGYTF. CDR3 nucleotide sequence: TGTGCCAGTTATCCGACAACGGGACAGGGGGACTATGGCTACACCTTC.

This clonotype has only a few counts. The V call is TRBV11-1, the J call TRBJ2-5; 13 bases align to TRBD2. V lost 3 bases and J lost 0; bases outside the gene matches: 10. This CDR3 region has 19 residues. Per germline, CDR1 SGHAT and CDR2 FQDESV (reference sequence). The CDR3 spells CASSFSAGTSGENQETQYF. CDR3 DNA sequence: TGTGCCAGCAGCTTTTCGGCCGGGACTAGCGGGGAGAACCAAGAGACCCAGTACTTC. Looking up the rest from reference TRBV11-1 and TRBJ2-5 gives the full variable domain: EAEVAQSPRYKITEKSQAVAFWCDPISGHATLYWYRQILGQGPELLVQFQDESVVDDSQLPKDRFSAERLKGVDSTLKIQPAELGDSAMYLCASSFSAGTSGENQETQYFGPGTRLLVL.

This clonotype was counted ten times or more. The chain recombines TRBV11-2 with TRBJ2-7, with 7 bases matching TRBD2. The germline gives CDR1 SGHAT, CDR2 FQNNGV. With 0 bases clipped from V and 0 bases from J, the junction kept 5 bases outside the gene matches. CDR3 length: 16 amino acids. CDR3 bases: TGTGCCAGCAGCTTAGATGGGAGGGGTAGCTCCTACGAGCAGTACTTC. Encoded protein: CASSLDGRGSSYEQYF.

This clonotype was seen many times. This chain joins TRBV13 and TRBJ2-5; maybe TRBD2 (6 bases). The CDR3 is 12 residues long. Trimming took 3 bases from V and 5 from J, leaving 7 bases between them. The germline gives CDR1 PRHDT, CDR2 FYEKMQ (reference sequence). This CDR3 reads CASSFGGETQYF. In nucleotides, the CDR3 is TGTGCCAGCAGCTTTGGGGGGGAGACCCAGTACTTC. Complete variable domain (other parts from reference TRBV13 and TRBJ2-5): AAGVIQSPRHLIKEKRETATLKCYPIPRHDTVYWYQQGPGQDPQFLISFYEKMQSDKGSIPDRFSAQQFSDYHSELNMSSLELGDSALYFCASSFGGETQYFGPGTRLLVL.

At least ten counts were recorded for this clonotype. The chain carries TRBV6-4 and TRBJ2-6; 9 nucleotides match TRBD1. CDR1 and CDR2 (germline): MRHNA, SNTAGT. The CDR3 extends over 17 amino acids. The trim removed 7 bases at V and 2 bases at J, leaving 9 bases unmatched. The CDR3 coding sequence is TGTGCCAGCAAACGCGCAACAGGGGGCGCTGGGGCCAACGTCCTGACTTTC. Amino acids: CASKRATGGAGANVLTF.

The sample holds one count of this clonotype. V usage is TRBV6-1 and J usage is TRBJ1-2; TRBD1 matches at 8 bases. The germline gives CDR1 MNHNS, CDR2 SASEGT. With 6 bases clipped from V and 13 bases from J, the junction kept 10 bases outside the gene matches. This CDR3 is built from 12 residues. The CDR3 bases are TGTGCCAGCAGCAAGACAGGGGAGGCGTCCACCTTC. It specifies CASSKTGEASTF.

This clonotype was seen ten or more times. The V gene is TRBV28, the J gene TRBJ1-2; the D is unclear. The CDR3 loop spans 13 amino acids. Germline V gene lookup returns CDR1 MDHEN and CDR2 SYDVKM. Trimming cost V 5 bases and J 8 bases, with 15 bases left between them. CDR3 loop: CASSPPPGRGYTF. The DNA for the CDR3 is TGTGCCAGCAGTCCCCCCCCTGGCCGGGGCTACACCTTC.

This clonotype came up many times. The rearrangement links TRBV24-1 to TRBJ2-1; 8 bases agree with TRBD2. V shed 4 bases, J shed 14 bases, and the junction held 9 bases outside the gene matches. From germline, CDR1 is KGHDR and CDR2 SFDVKD. The CDR3 runs 13 residues. CDR3 residues: CATSDRSGGGEFF. CDR3 coding DNA: TGTGCCACCAGTGACCGATCGGGAGGGGGGGAGTTCTTC.

This sequence joins TRBV4-2 and TRBJ1-5; D possibly corresponds to TRBD1 (5 bases). Trimming cost V 0 bases and J 1 base, with 16 bases left between them. The V gene's germline CDR1 is LGHNA and CDR2 YNFKEQ. This CDR3 contains 18 residues. In DNA form, the CDR3 reads TGTGCCAGCAGCCAAGATTTAATGGGGGTTGGAAGCAATCAGCCCCAGCATTTT. Its translation is CASSQDLMGVGSNQPQHF.

At least ten counts were recorded for this clonotype. The V call is TRBV20-1, the J call TRBJ2-7; D is undetermined. This CDR3 is built from 15 residues. Trimming removed 3 bases from V and 3 bases from J, with 18 bases in between. Germline CDR1 DFQATT, CDR2 SNEGSKA (reference sequence). CDR3 sequence (DNA): TGCAGTGCTAGCCCCCCCAAAGCAAGAGTCTACGAGCAGTACTTC. Protein sequence: CSASPPKARVYEQYF.

The genes are TRBV9 and TRBJ2-7, with 9 bases aligning to TRBD1. The V segment lost 0 bases and the J segment 5 bases; nucleotides outside the gene matches: 15. The CDR3 runs to 18 residues. Germline V gene data show CDR1 as SGDLS and CDR2 as YYNGEE. The CDR3 sequence is CASSVGQQDRGTGDEQYF. The CDR3 nucleotides read TGTGCCAGCAGCGTAGGGCAGCAGGACAGGGGTACCGGGGACGAGCAGTACTTC.

This clonotype has at least ten counts. The chain is built from TRBV19 and TRBJ2-5, with D perhaps given as TRBD1 or TRBD2 (5 bases each). The CDR3 is 15 amino acids. The V and J ends lost 4 bases and 2 bases respectively, with 14 bases between them. In germline, CDR1 is LNHDA, CDR2 SQIVND (reference sequence). CDR3: CASSTRDPIQETQYF. CDR3 bases: TGTGCCAGTAGTACCCGGGACCCTATACAAGAGACCCAGTACTTC.

The J gene is TRBJ2-5, the V gene TRBV27, with 9 bases identical to TRBD1. CDR1 is MNHEY, CDR2 SMNVEV, per germline (reference sequence). With V trimmed by 2 bases and J by 4 bases, 5 bases remained unmatched. This CDR3 has 15 amino acids. As DNA, the CDR3 is TGTGCCAGCAGTTTAAGGGACAGGGAGAGAGAGACCCAGTACTTC. Translating it yields CASSLRDRERETQYF.

This clonotype was recorded many times. V gene TRBV27 combines with J gene TRBJ2-7; D perhaps matches TRBD1 (6 bases). Germline-derived CDR1 and CDR2 are MNHEY and SMNVEV (reference sequence). This CDR3 is built from 15 residues. V lost 6 bases to trimming and J lost 2 bases, with 17 bases between them. The DNA for the CDR3 is TGTGCCAGCAGACCTGCCGGGACAATGGCCTACGAGCAGTACTTC. Translated: CASRPAGTMAYEQYF.

The J gene is TRBJ1-1, the V gene TRBV6-2 or TRBV6-3; 9 bases are a match to TRBD1. The CDR3 sequence is 13 residues long. V lost 10 bases, J lost 4 bases, and 7 bases stayed unmatched. The germline V gene has CDR1 MNHEY and CDR2 SVGEGT. CDR3 bases: TGTGCCACCCTCCGACAGGGGGTCACTGAAGCTTTCTTT. Translating gives CATLRQGVTEAFF.

This clonotype appeared many times. This chain joins TRBV6-5 and TRBJ2-7; D possibly corresponds to TRBD2 (6 bases). The V end lost 8 bases, the J end lost 2 bases, and 10 bases lay between the germline ends. The CDR3 totals 12 residues. Germline-derived CDR1 and CDR2 are MNHEY and SVGAGI. CDR3 sequence: CASREQTYEQYF. Written as DNA, the CDR3 is TGTGCCAGCCGGGAGCAGACCTACGAGCAGTACTTC.

This clonotype was seen at least ten times. The V and J genes are TRBV12-3 or TRBV12-4 and TRBJ2-7; D gene ambiguous. This CDR3 has 11 amino acids. Trimming left V 2 bases short and J 4 bases short, with 3 bases between. The CDR3 nucleotides are TGTGCCAGCAGTTTAATATACGAGCAGTACTTC. Translation gives CASSLIYEQYF.

This clonotype has a count of ten or more. This chain uses TRBV12-3 or TRBV12-4 with TRBJ2-7; D not certain. This CDR3 region has 13 residues. V lost 3 bases, J lost 1 base, and 7 bases lay in between. The DNA of the CDR3 is TGTGCCAGCAGTTTGCGGAATTCCTACGAGCAGTACTTC. Amino acids: CASSLRNSYEQYF.

This clonotype was detected ten times or more. The chain uses TRBV28 and TRBJ2-4; TRBD2 matches 7 bases. The V and J ends lost 5 bases and 5 bases, in that order; junction bases with no gene match: 6. CDR1 MDHEN and CDR2 SYDVKM come from the germline V gene. This CDR3 contains 14 residues. This CDR3 is CASSGNLAENIQYF. As DNA, the CDR3 is TGTGCCAGCAGTGGGAATCTAGCGGAAAACATTCAGTACTTC.

This clonotype was seen repeatedly, ten times or more. CDR3 nucleotide sequence: TGTGCCAGTGGACCCGTGGTCAGCAATCAGCCCCAGCATTTT. Protein sequence: CASGPVVSNQPQHF. The V gene is TRBV19, the J gene TRBJ1-5; D is undetermined. V lost 8 bases and J lost 1, with 12 bases in between. Germline CDR1 and CDR2: LNHDA and SQIVND (reference sequence). The CDR3 sequence is 14 residues long.

This clonotype has at least ten counts. The chain combines TRBV19 with TRBJ1-2, with 9 bases that match TRBD1. The germline V gene has CDR1 LNHDA and CDR2 SQIVND (reference sequence). The length of the CDR3 is 15 residues. The junction had 4 bases not matched to a gene; V was cut back by 3 bases and J by 2 bases. The CDR3 here is CASSISGTGNYGYTF. DNA for the CDR3: TGTGCCAGTAGTATCTCCGGGACAGGGAACTATGGCTACACCTTC.

This clonotype was recorded at least ten times. The chain links TRBV20-1 to TRBJ2-4; D is ambiguous. This CDR3 spans 13 amino acids. Germline CDR1 and CDR2: DFQATT and SNEGSKA (reference sequence). V was trimmed by 4 bases and J by 4 bases, leaving 11 bases between them. The CDR3, as DNA: TGCAGTGCTACATATTCCAGAAAAAACATTCAGTACTTC. Translation gives CSATYSRKNIQYF.

This clonotype has a count of ten or more. V usage is TRBV9 and J usage is TRBJ1-6; no reliable D call. This CDR3 spans 13 amino acids. CDR1 SGDLS and CDR2 YYNGEE come from the germline V gene. V lost 1 base, J lost 10 bases, and 9 bases lay in between. CDR3 sequence: CASSVMIDSPLHF. In nucleotides, the CDR3 is TGTGCCAGCAGCGTAATGATAGACTCACCCCTCCACTTT.